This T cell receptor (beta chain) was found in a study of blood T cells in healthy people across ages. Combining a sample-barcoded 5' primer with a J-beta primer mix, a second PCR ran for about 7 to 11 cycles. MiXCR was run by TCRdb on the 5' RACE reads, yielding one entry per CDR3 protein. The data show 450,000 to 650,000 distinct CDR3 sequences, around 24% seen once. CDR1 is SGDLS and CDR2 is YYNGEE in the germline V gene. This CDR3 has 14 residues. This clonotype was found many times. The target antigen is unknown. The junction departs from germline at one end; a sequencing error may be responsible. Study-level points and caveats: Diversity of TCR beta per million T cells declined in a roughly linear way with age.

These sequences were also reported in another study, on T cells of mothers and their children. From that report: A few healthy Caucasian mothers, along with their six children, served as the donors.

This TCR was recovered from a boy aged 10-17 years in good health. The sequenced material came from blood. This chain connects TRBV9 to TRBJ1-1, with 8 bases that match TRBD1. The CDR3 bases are TGTGCCAGCAGTGTAGGACAGGGGAACACTGAAGCTTTCTTT. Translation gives CASSVGQGNTEAFF. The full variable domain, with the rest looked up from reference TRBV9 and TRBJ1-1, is DSGVTQTPKHLITATGQRVTLRCSPRSGDLSVYWYQQSLDQGLQFLIQYYNGEERAKGNILERFSAQQFPDLHSELNLSSLELGDSALYFCASSVGQGNTEAFFGQGTRLTVV.